The 10 T cell receptor beta chains reported below all come from one sample, sequenced in a study of blood T cell repertoires in COVID-19. Assay: immunoSEQ multiplex PCR; the TCRdb copy retains only in-frame clones and omits some. The repertoire holds 150,000 to 200,000 clones, with about 88% as singletons. Sequenced material: peripheral blood. These receptors were taken from a man in his sixties or seventies with active or convalescent COVID-19.

In its sample, this clone was seen a few times. This chain uses TRBV6-5 with TRBJ2-2, with TRBD1 identical over 9 bases. The germline V gene encodes CDR1 MNHEY and CDR2 SVGAGI. CDR3 length: 15 amino acids. J gave up 1 base and V 6 bases, and 3 bases lay outside the gene matches. As DNA, the CDR3 is TGTGCCAGCAGGCCGGGACAGGGGAACACCGGGGAGCTGTTTTTT. This sequence encodes CASRPGQGNTGELFF.

The chain uses TRBV3-1 (or the pseudogene TRBV3-2) and TRBJ2-7, with D maybe TRBD2 (6 bases). Trimming removed 4 bases from V and 7 bases from J, with 20 bases in between. The germline V gene has CDR1 LGHDT and CDR2 YNNKEL (reference sequence). This CDR3 spans 15 amino acids. DNA for the CDR3: TGTGCCAGCAGCCTAAAAGGGACTCCCTTTCAAGAGCAGTACTTC. It encodes CASSLKGTPFQEQYF.

The CDR3 DNA reads TGTGCCAGTAGTATAGCCCCCGTAGGGGTGGGGGCCAACGTCCTGACTTTC. It specifies CASSIAPVGVGANVLTF. This chain uses TRBV19 with TRBJ2-6; possibly TRBD1 for D (5 bases). The CDR3 totals 17 residues. V lost 1 base to trimming and J lost 4 bases, with 14 bases between them. CDR1 is LNHDA and CDR2 is SQIVND in the germline V gene (reference sequence).

The rearrangement links TRBV3-1 (or the pseudogene TRBV3-2) to TRBJ1-6; a possible D gene is TRBD1 (5 bases). Trimming removed 4 bases from V and 10 bases from J, with 11 bases in between. The CDR3 consists of 13 residues. CDR1 is LGHDT and CDR2 is YNNKEL in the germline V gene (reference sequence). CDR3 DNA sequence: TGTGCCAGCAGCCCCCAGGGAAGATCACCCCTCCACTTT. This translates into CASSPQGRSPLHF.

CDR3 nucleotides: TGTGCCAGCAGTAACGCACCCGGACAGGGGCTCTCTGGGGCCAACGTCCTGACTTTC. Translating it yields CASSNAPGQGLSGANVLTF. The rearrangement uses TRBV6-2 or TRBV6-3 and TRBJ2-6, with 9 bases fitting TRBD1. Germline V gene data show CDR1 as MNHEY and CDR2 as SVGEGT. With V trimmed by 5 bases and J by 0 bases, 11 bases remained unmatched. The CDR3 is 19 amino acids.

CDR3: CASSIRQGVDQPQHF. As DNA, the CDR3 is TGTGCCAGTAGTATTCGACAGGGCGTCGATCAGCCCCAGCATTTT. V gene TRBV19 combines with J gene TRBJ1-5; 7 bases fit TRBD1. V shed 3 bases, J shed 5 bases, and the junction held 7 bases outside the gene matches. Germline V gives CDR1 LNHDA, CDR2 SQIVND (reference sequence). The CDR3 sequence is 15 residues long.

This clone was counted only a few times. The chain couples TRBV10-3 to TRBJ2-2; 8 nucleotides align to TRBD2. CDR1 and CDR2 from the germline V gene are ENHRY and SYGVKD. The CDR3 covers 16 residues. V trimming: 8 bases; J trimming: 5 bases; junction bases outside the gene matches: 13. CDR3 in DNA: TGTGCCATCGAGCGGGAAGGACTAGCTTGGACCGGGGAGCTGTTTTTT. Translation: CAIEREGLAWTGELFF.

This rearrangement joins TRBV9 to TRBJ2-2; 7 bases map to TRBD2. V trimming: 0 bases; J trimming: 1 base; junction bases outside the gene matches: 0. This CDR3 comprises 15 residues. Germline V lookup: CDR1 SGDLS, CDR2 YYNGEE. The CDR3 spells CASSVASGNTGELFF. Here the CDR3 DNA reads TGTGCCAGCAGCGTAGCTAGCGGGAACACCGGGGAGCTGTTTTTT.

The chain uses TRBV12-3 or TRBV12-4 and TRBJ2-4; unclear D gene. With 6 bases removed from V and 14 bases from J, the gap between germline ends came to 17 bases. The CDR3 length is 12 residues. CDR3 sequence reads: CASSLGGPMEYF. The CDR3 DNA reads as TGTGCCAGCAGCCTCGGTGGGCCGATGGAGTACTTC.

This clone was counted a few times. The chain employs TRBV5-1 and TRBJ2-3; TRBD1 matches at 10 bases. The V gene's germline CDR1 is SGHRS and CDR2 YFSETQ. V shed 0 bases and J 2 bases; nucleotides not matched to a gene: 3. There are 16 residues in the CDR3. The CDR3 DNA is TGCGCCAGCAGCTTGGGACAGGGGGCACCCACAGATACGCAGTATTTT. Its translation is CASSLGQGAPTDTQYF.